The sequence of this T cell receptor (beta chain) was determined in a study of cytomegalovirus exposure and HLA in healthy donors. Study findings and constraints: TCR beta chains numbering some 160 were designated cytomegalovirus-associated. The presence/absence work took it that sequencing depth was about the same across donors. Trimming of TCR beta V- and J-genes showed a link, identified in a later analysis, to a missense DCLRE1C variant.

The PCR made use of 60 Vbeta and 13 Jbeta primers. Generated by immunoSEQ multiplex PCR, the TCRdb table keeps only in-frame clones and is missing some. This repertoire shows approximately 92,000 clones, more than 65% found once; its top ten account for 1% to 1.5%. The V and J ends lost 3 bases and 2 bases respectively, with 5 bases between them. Germline CDR1 is SQVTM and CDR2 is ANQGSEA. This CDR3 has 11 residues. This clone occurred a few times. The antigen is unknown. V gene TRBV29-1 combines with J gene TRBJ2-7, with D tentatively TRBD2 (5 bases). The sequenced sample was PBMCs. The source is a girl aged 2 to 9 in good health and CMV-seropositive. The CDR3 sequence is CSVEEAYEQYF. The CDR3 DNA sequence: TGCAGCGTTGAGGAGGCCTACGAGCAGTACTTC.